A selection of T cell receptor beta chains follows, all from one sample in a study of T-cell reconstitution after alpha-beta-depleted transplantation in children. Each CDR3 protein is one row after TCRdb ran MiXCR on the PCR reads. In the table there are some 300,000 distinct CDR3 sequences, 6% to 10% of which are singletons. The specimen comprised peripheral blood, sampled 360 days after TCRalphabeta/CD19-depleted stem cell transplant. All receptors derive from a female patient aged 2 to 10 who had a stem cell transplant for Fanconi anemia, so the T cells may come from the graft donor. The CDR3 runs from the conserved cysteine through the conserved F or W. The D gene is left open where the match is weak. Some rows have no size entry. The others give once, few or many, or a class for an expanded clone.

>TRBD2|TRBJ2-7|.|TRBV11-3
CASSEGLANTYEQYF
TGTGCCAGCAGCGAGGGACTAGCGAACACCTACGAGCAGTACTTC
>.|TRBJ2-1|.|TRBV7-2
CASSLAGDFRIDEQFF
TGTGCCAGCAGCTTAGCTGGTGACTTCCGTATCGATGAGCAGTTCTTC
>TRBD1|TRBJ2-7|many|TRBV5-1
CASSLGTGYGEQYF
TGCGCCAGCAGCTTGGGGACAGGGTACGGCGAGCAGTACTTC
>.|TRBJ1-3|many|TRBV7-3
CASSREGQGALGNTIYF
TGTGCCAGCAGCCGAGAGGGGCAGGGAGCGTTGGGAAACACCATATATTTT
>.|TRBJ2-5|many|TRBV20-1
CSAGPQGTQYF
TGCAGTGCTGGACCCCAAGGTACCCAGTACTTC
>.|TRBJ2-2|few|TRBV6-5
CASSFKGGPTGELFF
TGTGCCAGCAGTTTTAAAGGGGGTCCCACCGGGGAGCTGTTTTTT
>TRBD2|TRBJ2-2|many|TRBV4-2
CASSPLGTSGTTGELFF
TGTGCCAGCAGCCCACTCGGGACTAGCGGAACCACCGGGGAGCTGTTTTTT
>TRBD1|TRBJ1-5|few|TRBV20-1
CSADGQANQPQHF
TGCAGTGCCGACGGACAGGCTAATCAGCCCCAGCATTTT
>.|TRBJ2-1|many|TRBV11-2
CASCQGGPYYEQFF
TGTGCCAGCTGCCAGGGGGGGCCCTATTATGAGCAGTTCTTC
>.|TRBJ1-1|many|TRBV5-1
CASSAGWGSNTEAFF
TGCGCCAGCAGCGCCGGCTGGGGGTCGAATACTGAAGCTTTCTTT
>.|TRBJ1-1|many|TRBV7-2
CASSLVGRNTEAFF
TGTGCCAGCAGCTTAGTGGGGCGGAACACTGAAGCTTTCTTT
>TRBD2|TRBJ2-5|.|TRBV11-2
CASSRAIEAGEETQYF
TGTGCCAGCAGCCGGGCCATCGAGGCGGGGGAAGAGACCCAGTACTTC